Described below is a single TCR beta chain sequence and its context. Antigen specificity is unknown. These data come from a study of cytomegalovirus exposure and HLA in healthy donors. About the research overall: Roughly 80 million unique TCRs from HLA-typed donors made up an early data release. Whole-study results and caveats: HLA alleles were associated with 16,951 TCR beta sequences in a later analysis at 0.05 false discovery rate. Available immune exposure information was restricted to CMV serostatus only.

The ends were cut back, 4 bases at V and 3 bases at J, with 7 bases in the middle. Germline assignment: CDR1 SQVTM and CDR2 ANQGSEA. The CDR3 has 11 residues. Primers: 60 Vbeta forward and 13 Jbeta reverse. This table comes from immunoSEQ multiplex PCR, and its TCRdb copy is limited to in-frame clones, with some not included. The profile covers approximately 210,000 clones, with approximately 85% appearing a single time and 1.5% to 2% taken by the ten largest. The sample comprised PBMCs. The sequence was obtained from a man aged 18 to 29 in good health and CMV-seronegative. The chain carries TRBV29-1 and TRBJ2-7; D unresolved. The CDR3 reads CSVGHFYEQYF. The CDR3 DNA follows: TGCAGCGTTGGACACTTCTACGAGCAGTACTTC.